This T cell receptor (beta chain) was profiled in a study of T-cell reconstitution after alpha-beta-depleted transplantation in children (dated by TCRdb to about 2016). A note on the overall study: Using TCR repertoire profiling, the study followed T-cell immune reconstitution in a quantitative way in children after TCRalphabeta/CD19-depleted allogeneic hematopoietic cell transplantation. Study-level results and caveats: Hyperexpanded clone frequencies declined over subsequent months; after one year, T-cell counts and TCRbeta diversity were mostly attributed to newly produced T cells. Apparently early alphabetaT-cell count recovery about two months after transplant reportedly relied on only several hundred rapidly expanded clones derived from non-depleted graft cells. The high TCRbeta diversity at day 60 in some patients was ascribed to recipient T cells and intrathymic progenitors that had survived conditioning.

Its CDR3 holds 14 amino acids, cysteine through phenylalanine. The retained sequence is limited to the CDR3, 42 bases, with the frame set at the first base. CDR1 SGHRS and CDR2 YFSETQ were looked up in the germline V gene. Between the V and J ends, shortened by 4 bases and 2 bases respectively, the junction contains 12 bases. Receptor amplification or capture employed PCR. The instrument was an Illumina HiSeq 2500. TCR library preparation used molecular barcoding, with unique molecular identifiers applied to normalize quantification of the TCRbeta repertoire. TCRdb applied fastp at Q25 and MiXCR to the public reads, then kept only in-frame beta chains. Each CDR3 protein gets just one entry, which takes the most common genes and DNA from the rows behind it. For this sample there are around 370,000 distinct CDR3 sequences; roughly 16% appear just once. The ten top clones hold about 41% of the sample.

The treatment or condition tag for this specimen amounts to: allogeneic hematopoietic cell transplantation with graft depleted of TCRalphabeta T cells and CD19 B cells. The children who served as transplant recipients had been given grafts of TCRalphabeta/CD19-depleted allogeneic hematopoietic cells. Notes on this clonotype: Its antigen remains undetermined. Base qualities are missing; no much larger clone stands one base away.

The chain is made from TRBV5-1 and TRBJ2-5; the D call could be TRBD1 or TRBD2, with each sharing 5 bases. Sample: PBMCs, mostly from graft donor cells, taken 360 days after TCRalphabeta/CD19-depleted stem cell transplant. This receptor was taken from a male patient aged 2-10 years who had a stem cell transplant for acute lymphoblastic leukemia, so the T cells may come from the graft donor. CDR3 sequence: CASSPGTGQETQYF. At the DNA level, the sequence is TGCGCCAGCAGCCCCGGGACGGGACAAGAGACCCAGTACTTC.